Following are 16 T cell receptor beta chains from one sample sequenced in a study of Tregs in tolerant kidney transplant recipients. TCRdb keeps only in-frame clones here, not all; method: immunoSEQ multiplex PCR. The sample records 90,000 or so clones, over 85% being singletons. The nonmyeloablative bone marrow transplants came from related graft donors, with transient mixed chimerism. Here the sequenced sample was CD4+ T cells from blood (PBMCs), taken 12 months after the transplant. Receptor source: a human patient who received a combined kidney and bone marrow transplant. A share of the T cells may be of graft donor origin.

This chain uses TRBV5-4 with TRBJ2-5; the match to TRBD1 covers 8 bases. The CDR3 length is 15 residues. After removal of 4 bases from V and 4 bases from J, the junction contained 9 bases not matched to a gene. Per germline, CDR1 SGHNT and CDR2 YYREEE (reference sequence). The CDR3 here is CASSPRAGGSETQYF. CDR3 coding DNA: TGTGCCAGCAGCCCGCGCGCAGGGGGCTCAGAGACCCAGTACTTC.

The genes are TRBV30 and TRBJ2-1, with TRBD1 as a possible D gene (5 bases). Trimming stripped 1 base from V and 6 bases from J, with 10 bases between. This CDR3 spans 13 amino acids. Germline V CDR1 and CDR2: GTSNPN, SVGIG (reference sequence). The CDR3 region is CAWSAGAGNEQFF. As DNA, the CDR3 is TGTGCCTGGAGTGCTGGGGCCGGCAATGAGCAGTTCTTC. Combining the CDR3 with reference TRBV30 and TRBJ2-1 gives the whole variable domain SQTIHQWPATLVQPVGSPLSLECTVEGTSNPNLYWYRQAAGRGLQLLFYSVGIGQISSEVPQNLSASRPQDRQFILSSKKLLLSDSGFYLCAWSAGAGNEQFFGPGTRLTVL.

The chain links TRBV11-3 to TRBJ1-4, with 8 bases identical to TRBD1. CDR3 size: 15 residues. CDR1 is SGHNT, CDR2 YENEEA, per germline. Germline trimming cut 10 bases from V and 8 bases from J; bases unmatched to any gene: 15. The chain's CDR3 is CATPSGQEWGEKLFF. The CDR3 DNA reads as TGTGCCACCCCTTCGGGACAGGAATGGGGGGAAAAACTGTTTTTT.

This clone appeared once. The V and J genes are TRBV6-1 and TRBJ1-2; 7 nucleotides align to TRBD1. This CDR3 is 15 amino acids long. The germline V gene encodes CDR1 MNHNS and CDR2 SASEGT. V dropped 2 bases and J dropped 3; count of bases not matched to a gene: 6. The CDR3 region has the DNA TGTGCCAGCAGTGAAAGACAGGGAAGCCACTATGGCTACACCTTC. This codes for CASSERQGSHYGYTF.

The DNA of the CDR3 is TGTGCCTGGAGTGTACTAGGGTTGAGCCAGCCCCAGCATTTT. Protein sequence: CAWSVLGLSQPQHF. The chain joins TRBV30 to TRBJ1-5; D is unclear. The V gene lost 0 bases and the J gene lost 7 bases, with 13 bases spanning the gap. CDR3 size: 14 residues. Germline V lookup: CDR1 GTSNPN, CDR2 SVGIG (reference sequence). The variable domain in full, completed from reference TRBV30 and TRBJ1-5, reads SQTIHQWPATLVQPVGSPLSLECTVEGTSNPNLYWYRQAAGRGLQLLFYSVGIGQISSEVPQNLSASRPQDRQFILSSKKLLLSDSGFYLCAWSVLGLSQPQHFGDGTRLSIL.

The chain recombines TRBV25-1 with TRBJ1-4; D remains ambiguous. In germline, CDR1 is MGHDK, CDR2 SYGVNS. Trimming took off 4 bases at V and 0 bases at J, with 9 bases between the two ends. The CDR3 has 15 residues. Here the CDR3 reads CASSALQPTNEKLFF. Here the CDR3 DNA reads TGTGCCAGCAGTGCCTTACAGCCAACTAATGAAAAACTGTTTTTT.

Relative to its sample, this clone is medium-sized (0.01 to 0.1%). The chain combines TRBV19 with TRBJ1-4; 7 bases agree with TRBD1. The V gene's germline CDR1 is LNHDA and CDR2 SQIVND (reference sequence). Trimming at V came to 8 bases and at J to 4 bases, leaving 10 bases not matched to a gene. This CDR3 is built from 15 residues. This CDR3 is CASWGRGGDNEKLFF. The CDR3 coding sequence is TGTGCCAGTTGGGGCCGAGGGGGCGATAATGAAAAACTGTTTTTT.

The rearrangement links TRBV19 to TRBJ1-1, with D tentatively TRBD1 (6 bases). V dropped 6 bases and J dropped 4 bases, with 18 bases sitting between them. This CDR3 spans 15 amino acids. Germline V gene sequence: CDR1 LNHDA, CDR2 SQIVND (reference sequence). The CDR3 nucleotides read TGTGCCAGTAGGGCAGGGGCCTTTGTAGGCACTGAAGCTTTCTTT. This codes for CASRAGAFVGTEAFF.

This clone was detected a few times. This chain links TRBV4-2 with TRBJ2-7, with TRBD1 as a possible D gene (6 bases). The CDR3 is 16 amino acids. Germline-derived CDR1 and CDR2 are LGHNA and YNFKEQ. The V end was cut by 0 bases, the J end by 0 bases, with 12 bases between. CDR3 DNA sequence: TGTGCCAGCAGCCAAGAACCAGGGGTTATCTCCTACGAGCAGTACTTC. Encoded protein: CASSQEPGVISYEQYF.

The rearrangement links TRBV4-2 to TRBJ1-4; 8 bases line up with TRBD1. The CDR3 consists of 17 residues. The V gene end was trimmed by 2 bases and the J gene end by 0 bases; junction bases not matched to a gene: 5. Germline loops: CDR1 LGHNA, CDR2 YNFKEQ. The CDR3 DNA is TGTGCCAGCAGCCAAATCCGGACAGGGACAACTAATGAAAAACTGTTTTTT. Its protein product is CASSQIRTGTTNEKLFF.

The chain carries TRBV5-5 and TRBJ1-3, with D perhaps matching TRBD1 (5 bases). V was cut by 4 bases and J by 10 bases, with 21 bases left in between. The CDR3 is 15 amino acids. Germline V lookup: CDR1 SGHKS, CDR2 YYEKEE (reference sequence). The CDR3 DNA is TGTGCCAGCAGCGGCGGGACGGCCTATGGTGTGACCATATATTTT. It codes for CASSGGTAYGVTIYF. Full variable domain (outside the CDR3, taken from reference TRBV5-5 and TRBJ1-3): DAGVTQSPTHLIKTRGQQVTLRCSPISGHKSVSWYQQVLGQGPQFIFQYYEKEERGRGNFPDRFSARQFPNYSSELNVNALLLGDSALYLCASSGGTAYGVTIYFGEGSWLTVV.

V gene TRBV7-8 combines with J gene TRBJ2-7, with 16 nucleotides matching TRBD2. After removal of 5 bases from V and 5 bases from J, the junction contained 9 bases not matched to a gene. This CDR3 is built from 17 residues. The germline CDR1 and CDR2 sequences are SGHVS and FQNEAQ. The chain's CDR3 is CASSPAGLAGGTHEQYF. The CDR3 DNA reads TGTGCCAGCAGCCCAGCGGGACTAGCGGGGGGGACCCACGAGCAGTACTTC.

This clone was recorded once. The V and J genes are TRBV7-9 and TRBJ2-1; 8 bases are shared with TRBD2. The CDR3 loop spans 13 amino acids. Per germline, CDR1 SEHNR and CDR2 FQNEAQ (reference sequence). J gave up 9 bases and V 2 bases, and 3 bases lay outside the gene matches. CDR3 sequence: CASSLKRETEQFF. CDR3 coding DNA: TGTGCCAGCAGCTTAAAGCGGGAGACTGAGCAGTTCTTC. The variable domain in full, with the rest retrieved from reference TRBV7-9 and TRBJ2-1, is DTGVSQNPRHKITKRGQNVTFRCDPISEHNRLYWYRQTLGQGPEFLTYFQNEAQLEKSRLLSDRFSAERPKGSFSTLEIQRTEQGDSAMYLCASSLKRETEQFFGPGTRLTVL.

CDR3 nucleotide sequence: TGTGCCAGCAGCTTACGGGGGAACACTGAAGCTTTCTTT. Its translation is CASSLRGNTEAFF. This sequence joins TRBV7-9 and TRBJ1-1; D is unresolved. The germline CDR1 and CDR2 sequences are SEHNR and FQNEAQ (reference sequence). This CDR3 comprises 13 residues. Deletions cut 2 bases from V and 1 base from J, with 5 bases between. The full variable domain, rest sourced from reference TRBV7-9 and TRBJ1-1, is DTGVSQNPRHKITKRGQNVTFRCDPISEHNRLYWYRQTLGQGPEFLTYFQNEAQLEKSRLLSDRFSAERPKGSFSTLEIQRTEQGDSAMYLCASSLRGNTEAFFGQGTRLTVV.

This clone was detected only once. The V call is TRBV29-1, the J call TRBJ2-1, with 7 positions matching TRBD2. Germline V gene lookup returns CDR1 SQVTM and CDR2 ANQGSEA. Trimming removed 3 bases from V and 10 bases from J; junction bases left unmatched: 6. This CDR3 spans 12 amino acids. Written as DNA, the CDR3 is TGCAGCGTTGATGGTATGGGGGGGGAGCAGTTCTTC. This gives the protein CSVDGMGGEQFF.

V is TRBV7-9 and J is TRBJ2-3, with TRBD2 identical over 10 bases. Trimming cost V 1 base and J 2 bases; bases outside gene matches: 6. Germline values: CDR1 SEHNR, CDR2 FQNEAQ (reference sequence). This CDR3 region has 17 residues. The CDR3 nucleotides read TGTGCCAGCAGCTTAGTCCCTAGCGGGGGATACACAGATACGCAGTATTTT. Amino acids: CASSLVPSGGYTDTQYF.